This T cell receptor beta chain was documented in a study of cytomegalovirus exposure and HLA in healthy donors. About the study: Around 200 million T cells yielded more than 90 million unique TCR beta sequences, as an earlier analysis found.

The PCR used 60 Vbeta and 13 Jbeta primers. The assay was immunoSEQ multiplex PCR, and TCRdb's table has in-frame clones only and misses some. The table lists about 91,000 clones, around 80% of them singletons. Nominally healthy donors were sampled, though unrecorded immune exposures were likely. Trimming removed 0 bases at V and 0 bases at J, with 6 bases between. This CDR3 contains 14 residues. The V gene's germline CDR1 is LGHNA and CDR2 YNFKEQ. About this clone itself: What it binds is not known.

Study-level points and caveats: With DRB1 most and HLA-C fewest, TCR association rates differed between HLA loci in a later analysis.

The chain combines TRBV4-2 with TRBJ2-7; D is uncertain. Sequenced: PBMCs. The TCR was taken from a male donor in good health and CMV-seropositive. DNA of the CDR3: TGTGCCAGCAGCCAAGAGTTAAACTCCTACGAGCAGTACTTC. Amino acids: CASSQELNSYEQYF.